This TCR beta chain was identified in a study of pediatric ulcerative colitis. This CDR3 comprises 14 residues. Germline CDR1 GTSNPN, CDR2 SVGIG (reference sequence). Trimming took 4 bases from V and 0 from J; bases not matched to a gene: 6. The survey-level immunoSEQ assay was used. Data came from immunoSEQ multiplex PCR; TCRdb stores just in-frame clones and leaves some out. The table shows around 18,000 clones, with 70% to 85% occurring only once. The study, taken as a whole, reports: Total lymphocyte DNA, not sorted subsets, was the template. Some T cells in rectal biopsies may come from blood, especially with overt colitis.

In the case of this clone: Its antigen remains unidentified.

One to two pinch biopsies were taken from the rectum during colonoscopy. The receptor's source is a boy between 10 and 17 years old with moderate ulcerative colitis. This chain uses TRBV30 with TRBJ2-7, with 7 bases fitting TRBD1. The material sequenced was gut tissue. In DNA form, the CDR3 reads TGTGCCTGGACGACAGGGAGTGCCTCCTACGAGCAGTACTTC. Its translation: CAWTTGSASYEQYF.